The next 5 T cell receptor beta chains were all read from a single sample in a study of liver allograft versus peripheral blood T cells. Study-level information: Comparisons were made between T cell receptor repertoires found in transplanted livers and those circulating in recipients' peripheral blood.

From the reads, TCRdb called clonotypes with MiXCR, one entry per CDR3 protein. This table holds more than 10,000 distinct CDR3 sequences, 28% found once. All receptors come from a human patient who had a liver transplant. The T cells may partly be graft donor cells.

This clonotype was seen a handful of times. The chain uses TRBV28 and TRBJ2-7; weak D call: TRBD2 (5 bases). The V end was cut by 2 bases, the J end by 0 bases, with 20 bases between. CDR1 and CDR2 (germline): MDHEN, SYDVKM. The CDR3 has 18 residues. CDR3 residues: CASSLTGYTAVSSYEQYF. Here the CDR3 DNA reads TGTGCCAGCAGTTTAACGGGGTATACAGCGGTCAGCTCCTACGAGCAGTACTTC.

The chain carries TRBV9 and TRBJ2-7; no firm D call. Trimming took 0 bases from V and 3 from J, leaving 13 bases between them. The CDR3 has 15 residues. In germline, CDR1 is SGDLS, CDR2 YYNGEE. The CDR3 loop reads CASSVAEEFVYEQYF. Written as DNA, the CDR3 is TGTGCCAGCAGCGTAGCCGAGGAATTCGTCTACGAGCAGTACTTC.

This clonotype was recorded at least ten times. V and J are TRBV29-1 and TRBJ2-7; D not resolved. V lost 4 bases, J lost 3 bases, and 7 bases lay in between. From germline, CDR1 is SQVTM and CDR2 ANQGSEA. The CDR3 length is 11 residues. CDR3 nucleotides: TGCAGCGTTGTGGTTAGCTACGAGCAGTACTTC. Its protein is CSVVVSYEQYF.

A note on this clonotype: A much larger clone sits a single nucleotide away, making a read error possible. For the CDR3, the DNA is TGTGCCAACAGCTTGACTAGCGAGCAGTTCTTC. Translation: CANSLTSEQFF. J is TRBJ2-1 and V is TRBV7-9; 7 bases agree with TRBD2. Germline V gene sequence: CDR1 SEHNR, CDR2 FQNEAQ (reference sequence). The CDR3 spans 11 residues.

The rearrangement links TRBV12-3 or TRBV12-4 to TRBJ2-2, with D perhaps assigned TRBD1 or TRBD2 (5 bases each). This CDR3 region has 18 residues. Trimming pared 6 bases from V and 7 bases from J, leaving 27 bases between. The CDR3 protein is CASRPYWGMGDEGGELFF. The DNA for the CDR3 is TGTGCCAGCAGACCATATTGGGGGATGGGGGACGAAGGCGGGGAGCTGTTTTTT.